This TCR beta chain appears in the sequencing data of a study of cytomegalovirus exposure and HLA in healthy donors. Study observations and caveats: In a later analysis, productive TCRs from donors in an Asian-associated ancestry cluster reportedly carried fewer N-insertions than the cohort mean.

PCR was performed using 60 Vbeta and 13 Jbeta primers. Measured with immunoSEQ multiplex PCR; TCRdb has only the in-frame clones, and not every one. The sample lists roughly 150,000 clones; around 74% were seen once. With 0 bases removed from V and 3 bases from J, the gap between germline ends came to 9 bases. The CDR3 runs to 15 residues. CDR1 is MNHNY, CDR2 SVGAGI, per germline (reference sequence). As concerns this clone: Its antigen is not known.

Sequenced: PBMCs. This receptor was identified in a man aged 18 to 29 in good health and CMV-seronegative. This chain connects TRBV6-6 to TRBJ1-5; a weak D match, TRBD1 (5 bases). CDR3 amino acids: CASSYSARDNQPQHF. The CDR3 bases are TGTGCCAGCAGTTACTCGGCCAGGGACAATCAGCCCCAGCATTTT.